This entry lists 21 T cell receptor beta chains sequenced from one sample in a study of shared T cell receptors in the human thymus. Clones were read by immunoSEQ multiplex PCR, and TCRdb kept only the in-frame ones, dropping some. The sample contains roughly 560,000 clones, 75% to 80% of which appear only once. These sequences were also reported in another study, on human thymus T cells.

Sequencing input: thymocytes. These receptors all come from a boy younger than two with a congenital heart defect.

This chain uses TRBV28 with TRBJ2-7; D gene unclear. V lost 3 bases and J lost 3, with 6 bases in between. From germline, CDR1 is MDHEN and CDR2 SYDVKM. The CDR3 runs to 12 residues. This CDR3 reads CASSFRLYEQYF. The CDR3 coding sequence is TGTGCCAGCAGTTTCAGGCTCTACGAGCAGTACTTC.

The chain is built from TRBV5-1 and TRBJ1-4; 9 bases align to TRBD1. The CDR3 sequence is 18 residues long. The J segment lost 3 bases and the V segment lost 6 bases, leaving 15 bases of the junction unmatched. Germline V gene lookup returns CDR1 SGHRS and CDR2 YFSETQ. CDR3 in DNA: TGCGCCAGCACGCGTTCGACAGGGGGACAGCAGGCTAATGAAAAACTGTTTTTT. Translating it yields CASTRSTGGQQANEKLFF.

This clone has just a few counts. V is TRBV27 and J is TRBJ1-4; TRBD1 might be the D (5 bases). Germline V gene sequence: CDR1 MNHEY, CDR2 SMNVEV (reference sequence). The CDR3 is made up of 18 amino acids. V lost 5 bases, J lost 6 bases, and 25 bases lay in between. CDR3 DNA sequence: TGTGCCAGCAGTCCGACCGTGGATGAGGAGGCGGGGGATGAAAAACTGTTTTTT. Amino acids: CASSPTVDEEAGDEKLFF.

The chain couples TRBV5-1 to TRBJ2-2, with a possible D match to TRBD2 (6 bases). CDR1 is SGHRS, CDR2 YFSETQ, per germline. The CDR3 totals 17 residues. V lost 0 bases and J lost 1, with 13 bases in between. In DNA form, the CDR3 reads TGCGCCAGCAGCTTGGTGTTTGGGGAGGTGAACACCGGGGAGCTGTTTTTT. Residues: CASSLVFGEVNTGELFF.

This chain joins TRBV2 and TRBJ2-7, with a tentative D call TRBD2 (6 bases). The germline CDR1 and CDR2 sequences are SNHLY and FYNNEI. This CDR3 is built from 16 residues. V was cut by 4 bases and J by 7 bases, with 23 bases left in between. CDR3 sequence reads: CASSGPEGRPPREQYF. The CDR3 DNA reads TGTGCCAGCAGTGGACCGGAGGGGAGGCCCCCGAGGGAGCAGTACTTC.

The chain couples TRBV7-2 to TRBJ1-2; 7 positions match TRBD1. The germline CDR1 and CDR2 sequences are SGHTA and FQGNSA. This CDR3 spans 15 amino acids. Trimming cost V 4 bases and J 8 bases; bases outside gene matches: 13. CDR3 loop: CASSSETGPNWGYTF. In DNA, the CDR3 is TGTGCCAGCAGCTCCGAGACAGGGCCGAATTGGGGCTACACCTTC.

V gene TRBV6-5 combines with J gene TRBJ2-1, with D perhaps TRBD2 (5 bases). Germline V lookup: CDR1 MNHEY, CDR2 SVGAGI. This CDR3 is built from 13 residues. V was pared by 6 bases and J by 8 bases, with 14 bases between. CDR3 DNA: TGTGCCAGCAGCCCCGGGATAGCCTATGAGCAGTTCTTC. This gives the protein CASSPGIAYEQFF.

In DNA form, the CDR3 reads TGTGCCAGCAGAAATACTAGCGATAGCACAGATACGCAGTATTTT. This codes for CASRNTSDSTDTQYF. V gene TRBV6-4 combines with J gene TRBJ2-3; 7 bases map to TRBD2. This CDR3 region has 15 residues. V trimming: 6 bases; J trimming: 0 bases; junction bases outside the gene matches: 6. Germline CDR1 is MRHNA and CDR2 is SNTAGT.

This clone was recorded once. The chain carries TRBV28 and TRBJ2-5; TRBD2 aligns across 7 bases. With V trimmed by 4 bases and J by 2 bases, 22 bases remained unmatched. Germline V gives CDR1 MDHEN, CDR2 SYDVKM. The CDR3 contains 20 residues. The CDR3 region is CASSSRALRSGGGIQETQYF. As DNA, the CDR3 is TGTGCCAGCAGTTCCCGCGCTCTACGGAGTGGGGGGGGGATACAAGAGACCCAGTACTTC. The variable domain in full, completed from reference TRBV28 and TRBJ2-5, reads DVKVTQSSRYLVKRTGEKVFLECVQDMDHENMFWYRQDPGLGLRLIYFSYDVKMKEKGDIPEGYSVSREKKERFSLILESASTNQTSMYLCASSSRALRSGGGIQETQYFGPGTRLLVL.

The chain carries TRBV15 and TRBJ2-7; 8 bases are a match to TRBD2. The CDR3 spans 15 residues. Germline CDR1 reads LNHNV; CDR2 reads YYDKDF (reference sequence). The V and J ends lost 0 bases and 4 bases, in that order; junction bases with no gene match: 5. CDR3 sequence (DNA): TGTGCCACCAGCAGAGAACTAGCGGACGGATACGAGCAGTACTTC. Translated, it gives CATSRELADGYEQYF.

This clone has more than one count but fewer than ten. The V and J genes are TRBV30 and TRBJ2-1, with 8 bases matching TRBD2. The germline CDR1 and CDR2 sequences are GTSNPN and SVGIG (reference sequence). J lost 7 bases, V lost 3 bases, and 17 bases had no gene match. The CDR3 spans 17 residues. The CDR3 is CAWSIGAAGTSGNEQFF. The CDR3 DNA reads TGTGCCTGGAGCATAGGGGCGGCCGGGACTAGTGGGAATGAGCAGTTCTTC.

The chain recombines TRBV19 with TRBJ2-7; 7 nucleotides agree with TRBD2. J lost 5 bases, V lost 6 bases, and 10 bases had no gene match. Germline assignment: CDR1 LNHDA and CDR2 SQIVND (reference sequence). The CDR3 has 14 amino acids. The CDR3 DNA reads as TGTGCCAGTAGCCGGCGGGGGTTGAGGCACGAGCAGTACTTC. Translation gives CASSRRGLRHEQYF.

The chain recombines TRBV6-5 with TRBJ2-7; 10 positions agree with TRBD2. Looked up from germline, CDR1 is MNHEY and CDR2 is SVGAGI. V trimming: 1 base; J trimming: 3 bases; junction bases outside the gene matches: 6. The CDR3 contains 16 residues. The CDR3 loop reads CASSYFIAGGIYEQYF. DNA for the CDR3: TGTGCCAGCAGTTACTTCATAGCGGGAGGAATCTACGAGCAGTACTTC.

Note on this clone: Mismatch with germline at one junction end may stem from a read error. The gene calls are TRBV7-7 and TRBJ2-3, with TRBD2 matching 14 bases. Germline assignment: CDR1 SSHAT and CDR2 FNYEAQ (reference sequence). The CDR3 has 15 residues. The CDR3 sequence: CASSSGLAGANTQYF. CDR3 DNA: TGTGCTAGCAGCTCGGGACTAGCGGGAGCGAATACGCAGTATTTT.

This clone has only a few counts. The chain has TRBV10-2 and TRBJ2-7; TRBD1 might be the D (5 bases). The V and J ends lost 6 bases and 2 bases respectively, with 11 bases between them. The CDR3 length is 13 residues. Germline loops: CDR1 WSHSY, CDR2 SAAADI. The CDR3 loop reads CASRFNRPYEQYF. The CDR3 DNA follows: TGCGCCAGCAGGTTTAACAGGCCCTACGAGCAGTACTTC.

J is TRBJ2-7 and V is TRBV4-2; 7 bases agree with TRBD2. CDR1 and CDR2 from the germline V gene are LGHNA and YNFKEQ. V dropped 0 bases and J dropped 3; count of bases not matched to a gene: 11. The CDR3 has 17 residues. The CDR3 loop is CASSQDMAGEVVYEQYF. The CDR3 DNA follows: TGTGCCAGCAGCCAAGATATGGCGGGAGAAGTAGTCTACGAGCAGTACTTC.

V and J are TRBV7-9 and TRBJ2-3; the D gene is possibly TRBD1 (6 bases). This CDR3 comprises 14 residues. Deletions cut 7 bases from V and 4 bases from J, with 15 bases between. Germline CDR1 reads SEHNR; CDR2 reads FQNEAQ (reference sequence). The CDR3 nucleotides read TGTGCCAGCATCGGAGACAGGTTTCCAGATACGCAGTATTTT. Translating gives CASIGDRFPDTQYF. Based on the CDR3 plus reference TRBV7-9 and TRBJ2-3, the full variable domain is DTGVSQNPRHKITKRGQNVTFRCDPISEHNRLYWYRQTLGQGPEFLTYFQNEAQLEKSRLLSDRFSAERPKGSFSTLEIQRTEQGDSAMYLCASIGDRFPDTQYFGPGTRLTVL.

The chain has TRBV30 and TRBJ2-5; 7 bases line up with TRBD1. Gene TRBJ2-7 matches the end of the DNA better, so the J call may be wrong. The CDR3 has 14 amino acids. Germline loops: CDR1 GTSNPN, CDR2 SVGIG (reference sequence). The DNA of the CDR3 is TGTGCCTGGAGTGCACAGGGGTTGTCCTACGAGCAGTACTTC. Protein: CAWSAQGLSYEQYF.

The rearrangement links TRBV9 to TRBJ2-1; 8 bases agree with TRBD2. The junction had 4 bases not matched to a gene; V was cut back by 3 bases and J by 5 bases. Looked up from germline, CDR1 is SGDLS and CDR2 is YYNGEE. The CDR3 sequence is 14 residues long. The CDR3 is CASSAGGPDNEQFF. In nucleotides, the CDR3 is TGTGCCAGCAGCGCGGGAGGGCCGGACAATGAGCAGTTCTTC.

The chain is built from TRBV6-5 and TRBJ2-7; maybe TRBD1 (6 bases). CDR3 size: 15 residues. The germline V and J ends were trimmed by 6 bases and 0 bases, with 15 bases remaining between them. Germline V gives CDR1 MNHEY, CDR2 SVGAGI. The CDR3 bases are TGTGCCAGCAGCCAAGCTGGGGACAACTCCTACGAGCAGTACTTC. Protein sequence: CASSQAGDNSYEQYF.

The chain recombines TRBV28 with TRBJ2-2, with a tentative D call TRBD1 (6 bases). The CDR3 sequence is 15 residues long. The V end was cut by 6 bases, the J end by 6 bases, with 17 bases between. Germline V lookup: CDR1 MDHEN, CDR2 SYDVKM. CDR3 region: CASRSDRDIPGELFF. The CDR3, as DNA: TGTGCCAGCAGGTCGGACCGGGACATCCCCGGGGAGCTGTTTTTT.